The TCR beta chain under discussion was sequenced for a study of cytomegalovirus exposure and HLA in healthy donors (TCRdb year 2017). Broadly, across the study: According to a later analysis, the approximately 130 validation repertoires were produced on the same platform as the approximately 600 repertoires of the first cohort. The aim of the study was to test whether cataloging public T cell receptors could identify signatures of past pathogen exposure. To predict cytomegalovirus infection status, the study combined high-throughput TCR immunosequencing, statistical association of individual TCRs with disease status, and machine learning. Along with the roughly 670-subject first cohort, a separate validation cohort of over 90 different subjects was used. Overall results and qualifications from the work: A total of 150 to 200 TCR beta chains were listed by the study as associated with cytomegalovirus. The classifier was reported to diagnose cytomegalovirus status with high specificity and sensitivity in both the original cohort and the validation cohort. The authors suggested that the approach could potentially be extended to other disease states and immunological phenotypes. While some public TCRs were present in many individuals, most TCR sequences turned up only very rarely across donors. Of the cluster scores, about 94% were above 0 in a later analysis, which found that TCRs clustered in the first cohort also tended to co-occur in the 120 or so validation repertoires. A later analysis lacked HLA typing for the validation cohort, so it scored co-occurrence in that cohort across all 130 or so repertoires. Three of the identified cytomegalovirus-associated TCR beta chains were confirmed in vitro to be specific for cytomegalovirus antigens.

Donors formed part of the validation cohort, which comprised some 120 subjects and was distinct from the first cohort of under 850 subjects. The library came from the immunoSEQ multiplex PCR assay. The paper's processing steps were these. A statistical classification framework was built to diagnose cytomegalovirus status from the catalog of TCR beta chain sequences. Here the immuneACCESS table is served through TCRdb, limited to in-frame sequences with V and J called. Missing clones are a known gap in these copies; in checked studies unresolved V genes cover under half, and the rest lacks a known reason. The V and J calls and the clone size are those of that table, but D and trimming were determined from the DNA. In this sample the table shows some 160,000 clones, 85% to 90% of which occur a single time. Clones ranked in the top ten supply 2.5% to 3% of the sample. V and J are truncated by 5 bases and 4 bases respectively, leaving an intervening sequence of 11 bases. The CDR3 runs 13 residues from the cysteine to the phenylalanine. The DNA shown is the 39-base CDR3, in frame from base 1. CDR1 and CDR2 are drawn from the germline V gene: MGHRA, YSYEKL.

This clone appeared many times. The antigen it binds to is not known. Base quality data are lacking; no much larger clone is found one base away. Sample: PBMCs. The sequence was collected from a man between 18 and 29 years old in good health and CMV-seronegative. The chain employs TRBV4-1 and TRBJ2-5; D gene: possibly TRBD2, on 6 matching bases. The nucleotide sequence reads TGCGCCAGCAGCAGGGGAGGCTTAGAGACCCAGTACTTC. It specifies CASSRGGLETQYF.